The source of this T cell receptor (beta chain) is a study of blood T cells in healthy people across ages. General study findings and limits: With unsorted PBMCs, a conclusive comparison of naive versus antigen-experienced cells was not possible. The study found more naive CD4+ cells and higher diversity in long-lived than aged donors.

A second about 7 to 12 cycle PCR used barcoded and J-beta primers. All samples yielded 3 million or more CDR3-containing paired-end reads. A single record per CDR3 protein comes from TCRdb applying MiXCR to the 5' RACE reads. The repertoire holds approximately 820,000 distinct CDR3 sequences, with under 45% as singletons. The V end was cut by 7 bases, the J end by 8 bases, with 8 bases between. CDR1 and CDR2 from the germline V gene are SNHLY and FYNNEI. This CDR3 comprises 11 residues. A minimum of 6 micrograms of total RNA was extracted per sample. This clonotype was recorded a few times. No antigen is known for it.

Sequences were obtained from blood. The chain carries TRBV2 and TRBJ1-4, with D hard to call. The sequence was collected from a man in his 60s in good health. Here the CDR3 reads CASTGKEKLFF. The CDR3 DNA is TGTGCCAGCACCGGGAAAGAAAAACTGTTTTTT.